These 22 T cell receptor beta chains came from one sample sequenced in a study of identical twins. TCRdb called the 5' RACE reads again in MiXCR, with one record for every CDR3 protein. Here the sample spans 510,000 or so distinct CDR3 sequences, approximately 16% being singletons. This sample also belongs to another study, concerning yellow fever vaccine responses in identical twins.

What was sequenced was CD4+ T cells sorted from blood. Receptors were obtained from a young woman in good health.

DNA of the CDR3: TGTGCCAGCAGTTCCCCAGACAGGGTCTGGGAGCAGTACGTC. This gives the protein CASSSPDRVWEQYV. The chain recombines TRBV28 with TRBJ2-7, with 7 bases aligning to TRBD1. There are 14 residues in the CDR3. V gave up 4 bases and J gave up 7 bases; unmatched junction bases: 10. Germline lookup yields CDR1 MDHEN and CDR2 SYDVKM.

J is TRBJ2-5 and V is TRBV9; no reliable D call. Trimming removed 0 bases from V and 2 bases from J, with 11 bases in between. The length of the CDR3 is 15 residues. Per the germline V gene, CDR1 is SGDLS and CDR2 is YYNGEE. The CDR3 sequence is CASSVGLVFQETQYF. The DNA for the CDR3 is TGTGCCAGCAGCGTAGGACTCGTTTTTCAAGAGACCCAGTACTTC.

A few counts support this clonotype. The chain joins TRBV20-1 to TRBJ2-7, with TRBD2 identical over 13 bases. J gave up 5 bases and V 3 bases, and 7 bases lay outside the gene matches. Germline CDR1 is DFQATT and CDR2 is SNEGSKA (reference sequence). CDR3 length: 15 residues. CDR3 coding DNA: TGCAGTGCTAGTAGGGGACTAGCGGGACAACACGAGCAGTACTTC. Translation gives CSASRGLAGQHEQYF.

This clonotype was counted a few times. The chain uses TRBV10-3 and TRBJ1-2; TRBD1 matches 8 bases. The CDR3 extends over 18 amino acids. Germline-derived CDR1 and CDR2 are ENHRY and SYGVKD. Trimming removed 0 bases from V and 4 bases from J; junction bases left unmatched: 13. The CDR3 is CAISESLGTGMRSYGYTF. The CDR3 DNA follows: TGTGCCATCAGTGAGTCGCTAGGGACAGGCATGCGTTCCTATGGCTACACCTTC.

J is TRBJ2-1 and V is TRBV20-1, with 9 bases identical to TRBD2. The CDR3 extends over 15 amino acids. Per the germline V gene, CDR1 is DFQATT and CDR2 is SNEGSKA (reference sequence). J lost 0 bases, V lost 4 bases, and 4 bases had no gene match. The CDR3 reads CSAIPAGGSYNEQFF. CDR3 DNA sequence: TGCAGTGCTATACCAGCGGGGGGCTCCTACAATGAGCAGTTCTTC.

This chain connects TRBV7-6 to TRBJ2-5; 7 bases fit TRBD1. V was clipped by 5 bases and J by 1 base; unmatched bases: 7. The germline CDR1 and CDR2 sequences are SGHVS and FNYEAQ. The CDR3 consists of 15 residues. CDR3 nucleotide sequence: TGTGCCAGCAGCCCGGGACAGACTTTCCAAGAGACCCAGTACTTC. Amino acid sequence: CASSPGQTFQETQYF.

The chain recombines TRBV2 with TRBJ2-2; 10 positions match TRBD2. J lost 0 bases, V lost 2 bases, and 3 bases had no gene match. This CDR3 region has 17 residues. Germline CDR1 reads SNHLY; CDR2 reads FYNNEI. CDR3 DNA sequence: TGTGCCAGCAGTGAAACTAGCGGGGCCGCGAACACCGGGGAGCTGTTTTTT. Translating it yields CASSETSGAANTGELFF. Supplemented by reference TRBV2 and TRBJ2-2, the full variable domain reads EPEVTQTPSHQVTQMGQEVILRCVPISNHLYFYWYRQILGQKVEFLVSFYNNEISEKSEIFDDQFSVERPDGSNFTLKIRSTKLEDSAMYFCASSETSGAANTGELFFGEGSRLTVL.

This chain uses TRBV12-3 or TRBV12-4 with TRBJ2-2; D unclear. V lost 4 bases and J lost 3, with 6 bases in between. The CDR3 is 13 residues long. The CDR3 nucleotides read TGTGCCAGCAGTTCCAAATACACCGGGGAGCTGTTTTTT. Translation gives CASSSKYTGELFF.

The CDR3 reads CASTPIPPGLVSTDTQYF. The CDR3 bases are TGTGCCAGCACCCCCATACCTCCGGGACTAGTTAGCACAGATACGCAGTATTTT. The rearrangement uses TRBV3-1 and TRBJ2-3, with 8 bases matching TRBD2. Trimming cost V 7 bases and J 0 bases; bases outside gene matches: 15. The germline V gene has CDR1 LGHDT and CDR2 YNNKEL (reference sequence). The CDR3 totals 18 residues.

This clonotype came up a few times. The CDR3 DNA follows: TGTGCCAGCAGCGTCAGGCTCAATGAGCAGTTCTTC. It translates to CASSVRLNEQFF. J is TRBJ2-1 and V is TRBV9, with D hard to call. The CDR3 spans 12 residues. Germline CDR1 is SGDLS and CDR2 is YYNGEE. The V end lost 2 bases, the J end lost 6 bases, and 6 bases lay between the germline ends. Combining the CDR3 with reference TRBV9 and TRBJ2-1 gives the whole variable domain DSGVTQTPKHLITATGQRVTLRCSPRSGDLSVYWYQQSLDQGLQFLIQYYNGEERAKGNILERFSAQQFPDLHSELNLSSLELGDSALYFCASSVRLNEQFFGPGTRLTVL.

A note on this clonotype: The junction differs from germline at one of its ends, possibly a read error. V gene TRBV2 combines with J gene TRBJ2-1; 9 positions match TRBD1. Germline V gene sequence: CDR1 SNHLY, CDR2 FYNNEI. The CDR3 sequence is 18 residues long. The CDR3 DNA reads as TGTACCAGCAGGGCCAGGGACAGGGCTTTGAGCTCCTACAATGAGCAGTTCTTC. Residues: CTSRARDRALSSYNEQFF.

The CDR3 DNA follows: TGTGCCAGCAGCCCACCGTTTCTCAGCGGGAGCCTGAACATTCAGTACTTC. Its translation: CASSPPFLSGSLNIQYF. The rearrangement uses TRBV21-1 and TRBJ2-4; the table calls TRBD2, which could not be checked here. TRBV21-1 is a pseudogene segment. The CDR3 loop spans 17 amino acids.

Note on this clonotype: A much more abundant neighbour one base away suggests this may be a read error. In DNA, the CDR3 is TGTGCCAGCAGCCTACTTGAGCGGTGGACAGATACGCAGTATTTT. Translation: CASSLLERWTDTQYF. The gene calls are TRBV9 and TRBJ2-3, with D tentatively TRBD2 (5 bases). V lost 4 bases, J lost 3 bases, and 15 bases lay in between. The CDR3 consists of 15 residues. Germline CDR1 is SGDLS and CDR2 is YYNGEE.

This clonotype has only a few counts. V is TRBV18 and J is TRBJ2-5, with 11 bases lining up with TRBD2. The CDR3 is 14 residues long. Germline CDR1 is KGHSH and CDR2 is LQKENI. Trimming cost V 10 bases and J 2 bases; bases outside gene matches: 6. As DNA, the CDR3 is TGTGCCACCAGACTAGCGGGACATCAAGAGACCCAGTACTTC. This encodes CATRLAGHQETQYF.

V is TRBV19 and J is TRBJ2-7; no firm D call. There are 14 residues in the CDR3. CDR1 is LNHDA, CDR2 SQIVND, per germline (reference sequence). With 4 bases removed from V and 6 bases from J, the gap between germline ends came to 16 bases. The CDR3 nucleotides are TGTGCCAGTAGTACCCCCTCCCCCTCGGGCGAGCAGTACTTC. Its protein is CASSTPSPSGEQYF.

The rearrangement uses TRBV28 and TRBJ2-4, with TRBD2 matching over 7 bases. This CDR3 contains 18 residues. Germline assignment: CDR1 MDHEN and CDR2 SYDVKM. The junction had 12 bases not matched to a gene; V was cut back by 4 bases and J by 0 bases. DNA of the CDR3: TGTGCCAGCAGTTCATACCCGGGACTAACGTTAGCCAAAAACATTCAGTACTTC. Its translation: CASSSYPGLTLAKNIQYF. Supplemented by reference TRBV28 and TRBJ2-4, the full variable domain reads DVKVTQSSRYLVKRTGEKVFLECVQDMDHENMFWYRQDPGLGLRLIYFSYDVKMKEKGDIPEGYSVSREKKERFSLILESASTNQTSMYLCASSSYPGLTLAKNIQYFGAGTRLSVL.

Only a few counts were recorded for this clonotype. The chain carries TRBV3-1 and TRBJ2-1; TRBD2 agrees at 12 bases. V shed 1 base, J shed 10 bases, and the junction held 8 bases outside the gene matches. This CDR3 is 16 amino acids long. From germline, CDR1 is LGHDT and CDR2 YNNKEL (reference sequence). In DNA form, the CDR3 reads TGTGCCAGCAGCCAAGTTTGGACTAGCGGGGTTGGAGAGCAGTTCTTC. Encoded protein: CASSQVWTSGVGEQFF.

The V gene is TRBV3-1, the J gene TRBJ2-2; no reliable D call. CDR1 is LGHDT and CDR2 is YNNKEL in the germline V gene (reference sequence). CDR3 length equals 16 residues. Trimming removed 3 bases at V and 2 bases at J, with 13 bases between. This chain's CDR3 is CASSQGWGLNTGELFF. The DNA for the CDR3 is TGTGCCAGCAGCCAGGGCTGGGGATTAAACACCGGGGAGCTGTTTTTT.

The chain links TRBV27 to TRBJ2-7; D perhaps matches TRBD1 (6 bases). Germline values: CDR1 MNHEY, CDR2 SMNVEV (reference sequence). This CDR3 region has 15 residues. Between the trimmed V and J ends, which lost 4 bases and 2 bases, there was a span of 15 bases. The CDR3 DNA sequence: TGTGCCAGCAGTTCCGCCGGGACACCTCCCTACGAGCAGTACGTC. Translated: CASSSAGTPPYEQYV.

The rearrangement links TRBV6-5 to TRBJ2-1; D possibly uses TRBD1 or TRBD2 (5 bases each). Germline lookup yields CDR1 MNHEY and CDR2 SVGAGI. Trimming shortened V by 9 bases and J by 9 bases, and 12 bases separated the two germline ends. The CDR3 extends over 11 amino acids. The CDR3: CASSMGVEQFF. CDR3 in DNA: TGTGCCAGTTCAATGGGGGTTGAGCAGTTCTTC.

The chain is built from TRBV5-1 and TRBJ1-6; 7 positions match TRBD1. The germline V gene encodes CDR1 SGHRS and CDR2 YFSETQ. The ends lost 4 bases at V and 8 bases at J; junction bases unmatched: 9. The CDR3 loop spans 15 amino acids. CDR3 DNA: TGCGCCAGCAGCAGGGGACAGCCTGGGGATTCACCCCTCCACTTT. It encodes CASSRGQPGDSPLHF.

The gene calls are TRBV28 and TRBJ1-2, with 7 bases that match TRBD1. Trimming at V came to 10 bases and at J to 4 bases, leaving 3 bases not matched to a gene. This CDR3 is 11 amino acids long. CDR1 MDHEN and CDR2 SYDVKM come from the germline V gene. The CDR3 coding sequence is TGTGCCACGCAGGGGGTCTATGGCTACACCTTC. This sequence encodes CATQGVYGYTF.